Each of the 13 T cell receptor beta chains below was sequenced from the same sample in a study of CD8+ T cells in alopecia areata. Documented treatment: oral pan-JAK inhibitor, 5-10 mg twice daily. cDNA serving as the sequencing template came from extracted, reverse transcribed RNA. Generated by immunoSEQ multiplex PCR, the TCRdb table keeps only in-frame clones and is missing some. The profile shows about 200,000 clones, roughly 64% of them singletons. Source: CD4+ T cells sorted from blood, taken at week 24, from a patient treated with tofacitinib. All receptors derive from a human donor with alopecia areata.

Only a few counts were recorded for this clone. The CDR3, as DNA: TGTGCCACCCGGGACAGCTATAACACTGAAGCTTTCTTT. Translated: CATRDSYNTEAFF. The gene calls are TRBV15 and TRBJ1-1, with 7 bases that match TRBD1. Germline CDR1 LNHNV, CDR2 YYDKDF (reference sequence). The V gene end was trimmed by 8 bases and the J gene end by 2 bases; junction bases not matched to a gene: 5. This CDR3 region has 13 residues.

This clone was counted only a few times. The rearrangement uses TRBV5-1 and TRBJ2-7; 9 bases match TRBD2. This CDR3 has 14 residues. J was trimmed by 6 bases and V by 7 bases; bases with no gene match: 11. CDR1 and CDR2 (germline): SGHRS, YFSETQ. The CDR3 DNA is TGCGCCAGCGGCCTAGCGGGGACGACTCGCGAGCAGTACTTC. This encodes CASGLAGTTREQYF.

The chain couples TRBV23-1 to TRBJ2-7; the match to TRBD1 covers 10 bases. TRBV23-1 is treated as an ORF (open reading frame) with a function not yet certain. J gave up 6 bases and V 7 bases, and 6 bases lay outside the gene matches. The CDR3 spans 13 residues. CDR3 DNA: TGCGCCAGCAATCCGGACAGGGGGACCGAGCAGTACTTC. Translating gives CASNPDRGTEQYF.

CDR3: CASSLGQGFGSYNEQFF. The CDR3 region has the DNA TGTGCCAGCAGCCTGGGACAGGGGTTCGGCTCCTACAATGAGCAGTTCTTC. The chain uses TRBV27 and TRBJ2-1; 10 bases are shared with TRBD1. Per germline, CDR1 MNHEY and CDR2 SMNVEV (reference sequence). The junction had 8 bases not matched to a gene; V was cut back by 6 bases and J by 0 bases. CDR3 length equals 17 residues.

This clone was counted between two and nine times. CDR3 amino acids: CASSRLQGAQETQYF. The CDR3, as DNA: TGCGCCAGCAGCCGGCTACAGGGGGCGCAGGAGACCCAGTACTTC. The V and J genes are TRBV5-1 and TRBJ2-5, with 9 bases identical to TRBD1. Trimming took 4 bases from V and 5 from J; bases not matched to a gene: 9. This CDR3 region has 15 residues. CDR1 is SGHRS, CDR2 YFSETQ, per germline.

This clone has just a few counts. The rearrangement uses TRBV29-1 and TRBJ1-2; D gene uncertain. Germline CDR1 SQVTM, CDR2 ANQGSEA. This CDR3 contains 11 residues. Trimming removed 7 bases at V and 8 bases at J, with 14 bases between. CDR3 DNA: TGCAGCGCCGAAGCCGAGGAGGGCTACACCTTC. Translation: CSAEAEEGYTF.

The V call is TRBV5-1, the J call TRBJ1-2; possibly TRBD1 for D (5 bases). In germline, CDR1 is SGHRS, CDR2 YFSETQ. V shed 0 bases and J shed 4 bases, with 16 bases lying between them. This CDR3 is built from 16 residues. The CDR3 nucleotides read TGCGCCAGCAGCTTGGCCGGGACCGTTGAATTCTATGGCTACACCTTC. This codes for CASSLAGTVEFYGYTF.

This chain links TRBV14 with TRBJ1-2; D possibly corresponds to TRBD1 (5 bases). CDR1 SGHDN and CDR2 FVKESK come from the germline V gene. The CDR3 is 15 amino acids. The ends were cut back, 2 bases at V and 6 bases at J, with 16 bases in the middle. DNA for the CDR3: TGTGCCAGCAGCCAACGGGACCTAAAAGGAGATGGCTACACCTTC. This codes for CASSQRDLKGDGYTF.

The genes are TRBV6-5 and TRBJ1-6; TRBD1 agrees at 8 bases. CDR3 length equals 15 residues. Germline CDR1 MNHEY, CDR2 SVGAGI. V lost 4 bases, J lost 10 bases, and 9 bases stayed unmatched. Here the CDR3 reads CASSSTRGQGSPLHF. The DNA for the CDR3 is TGTGCCAGCAGTTCAACCCGCGGACAGGGATCACCCCTCCACTTT.

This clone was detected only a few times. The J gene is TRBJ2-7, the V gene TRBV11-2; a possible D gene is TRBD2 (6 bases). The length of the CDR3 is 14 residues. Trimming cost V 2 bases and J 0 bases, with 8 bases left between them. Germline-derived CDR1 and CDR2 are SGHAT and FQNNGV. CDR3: CASSLRTISYEQYF. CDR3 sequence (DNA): TGTGCCAGCAGCTTAAGGACTATCTCCTACGAGCAGTACTTC.

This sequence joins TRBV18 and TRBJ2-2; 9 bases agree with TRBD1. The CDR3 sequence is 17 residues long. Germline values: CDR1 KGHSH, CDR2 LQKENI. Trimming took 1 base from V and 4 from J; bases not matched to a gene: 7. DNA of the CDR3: TGTGCCAGCTCACCACTAGGCGGACAGGGGACCACCGGGGAGCTGTTTTTT. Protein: CASSPLGGQGTTGELFF.

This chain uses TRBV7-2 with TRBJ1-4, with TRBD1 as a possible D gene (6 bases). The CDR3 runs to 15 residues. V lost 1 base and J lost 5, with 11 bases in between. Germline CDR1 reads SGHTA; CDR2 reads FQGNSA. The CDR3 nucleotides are TGTGCCAGCAGCTTAGTGAGGGGGGGAAATGAAAAACTGTTTTTT. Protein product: CASSLVRGGNEKLFF.

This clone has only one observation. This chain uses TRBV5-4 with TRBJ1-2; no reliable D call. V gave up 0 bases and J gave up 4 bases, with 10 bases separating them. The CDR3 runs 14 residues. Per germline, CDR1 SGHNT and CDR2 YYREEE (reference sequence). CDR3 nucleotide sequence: TGTGCCAGCAGCTTGGTCACTCCGATCTATGGCTACACCTTC. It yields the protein CASSLVTPIYGYTF.